These 9 T cell receptor beta chains were sequenced from one sample in a study of yellow fever vaccine responses in identical twins. TCRdb re-called the RT-PCR reads with MiXCR, one entry per CDR3 protein. The data show about 3,600 distinct CDR3 sequences, about 90% seen once. The sequences come from T cells from blood (PBMCs), unsorted or a sorted subset (not recorded which), collected before or after yellow fever vaccination (not recorded which). These receptors were collected from a woman under 30 who received the yellow fever vaccine.

V gene TRBV29-1 combines with J gene TRBJ1-5, with TRBD1 identical over 7 bases. This CDR3 has 13 amino acids. V lost 6 bases to trimming and J lost 5 bases; unmatched junction nucleotides: 7. Germline CDR1 is SQVTM and CDR2 is ANQGSEA. The CDR3 reads CSVADRVDQPQHF. DNA for the CDR3: TGCAGCGTGGCAGACAGGGTCGATCAGCCCCAGCATTTT.

The gene calls are TRBV11-2 and TRBJ1-4; perhaps TRBD1 as D (6 bases). Trimming took 1 base from V and 8 from J, leaving 20 bases between them. The CDR3 is 17 amino acids. CDR1 is SGHAT and CDR2 is FQNNGV in the germline V gene. The CDR3 region has the DNA TGTGCCAGCAGCTTAGGGGGGCGGATTCCCTTGGGGGAAAAACTGTTTTTT. It encodes CASSLGGRIPLGEKLFF.

The V and J genes are TRBV7-9 and TRBJ2-7; D uncertain. This CDR3 spans 14 amino acids. V was trimmed by 3 bases and J by 7 bases, leaving 16 bases between them. Germline CDR1 and CDR2: SEHNR and FQNEAQ (reference sequence). CDR3 residues: CASSFDSRSAEQYF. The CDR3 DNA follows: TGTGCCAGCAGCTTCGATTCCAGGTCGGCTGAGCAGTACTTC.

The chain couples TRBV25-1 to TRBJ2-7; unclear D gene. The CDR3 contains 13 residues. Between the trimmed V and J ends, which lost 4 bases and 4 bases, there was a span of 11 bases. Germline assignment: CDR1 MGHDK and CDR2 SYGVNS. The CDR3 sequence is CASSVPSPYEQYF. As DNA, the CDR3 is TGTGCCAGCAGTGTCCCCAGCCCTTACGAGCAGTACTTC.

This chain joins TRBV29-1 and TRBJ2-7, with TRBD1 matching over 7 bases. Germline V gives CDR1 SQVTM, CDR2 ANQGSEA. The CDR3 length is 12 residues. V shed 4 bases, J shed 2 bases, and the junction held 2 bases outside the gene matches. The CDR3 DNA reads TGCAGCGTTGTTCAGGGGGCCTACGAGCAGTACTTC. Protein sequence: CSVVQGAYEQYF.

V and J are TRBV2 and TRBJ2-5, with D perhaps matching TRBD2 (5 bases). Deletions cut 2 bases from V and 3 bases from J, with 13 bases between. The CDR3 totals 15 residues. Germline V lookup: CDR1 SNHLY, CDR2 FYNNEI. The CDR3 coding sequence is TGTGCCAGCAGTGAAACTCCAGCGGAGAAAGAGACCCAGTACTTC. The encoded protein is CASSETPAEKETQYF.

The chain employs TRBV7-3 and TRBJ2-7; either TRBD1 or TRBD2 may fit D (5 bases each). The V end was cut by 5 bases, the J end by 0 bases, with 11 bases between. CDR1 is SGHTA, CDR2 FQGTGA, per germline. The CDR3 totals 14 residues. The CDR3 protein is CASSLTGPSYEQYF. The CDR3 DNA sequence: TGTGCCAGCAGCCTTACGGGGCCCTCCTACGAGCAGTACTTC.

The chain has TRBV7-3 and TRBJ1-1, with D perhaps TRBD1 (5 bases). CDR3 length: 13 residues. Trimming stripped 4 bases from V and 3 bases from J, with 9 bases between. Germline CDR1 reads SGHTA; CDR2 reads FQGTGA. CDR3 nucleotides: TGTGCCAGCAGCTCGGGGGACCACACTGAAGCTTTCTTT. This encodes CASSSGDHTEAFF.

The J gene is TRBJ2-5, the V gene TRBV15, with TRBD2 matching over 10 bases. The germline gives CDR1 LNHNV, CDR2 YYDKDF (reference sequence). The CDR3 loop spans 17 amino acids. V was clipped by 1 base and J by 1 base; unmatched bases: 6. CDR3 residues: CATSRVGAGGRQETQYF. CDR3 DNA: TGTGCCACCAGCAGAGTGGGAGCGGGGGGGCGCCAAGAGACCCAGTACTTC.